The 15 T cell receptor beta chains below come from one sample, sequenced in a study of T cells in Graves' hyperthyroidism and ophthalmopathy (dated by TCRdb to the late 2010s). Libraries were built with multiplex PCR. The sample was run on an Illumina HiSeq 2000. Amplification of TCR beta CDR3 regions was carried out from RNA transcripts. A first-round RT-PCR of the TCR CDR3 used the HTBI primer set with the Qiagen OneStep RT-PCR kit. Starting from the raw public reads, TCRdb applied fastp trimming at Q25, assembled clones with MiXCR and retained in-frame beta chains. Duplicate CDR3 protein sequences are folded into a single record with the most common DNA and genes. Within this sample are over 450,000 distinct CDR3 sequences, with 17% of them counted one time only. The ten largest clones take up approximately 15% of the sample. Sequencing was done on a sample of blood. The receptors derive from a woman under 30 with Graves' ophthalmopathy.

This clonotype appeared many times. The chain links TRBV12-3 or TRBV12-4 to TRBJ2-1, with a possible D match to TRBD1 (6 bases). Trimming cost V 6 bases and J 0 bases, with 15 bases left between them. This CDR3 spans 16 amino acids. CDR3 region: CASSGPGTLSYNEQFF. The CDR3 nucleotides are TGTGCCAGCAGCGGACCCGGGACACTCTCCTACAATGAGCAGTTCTTC.

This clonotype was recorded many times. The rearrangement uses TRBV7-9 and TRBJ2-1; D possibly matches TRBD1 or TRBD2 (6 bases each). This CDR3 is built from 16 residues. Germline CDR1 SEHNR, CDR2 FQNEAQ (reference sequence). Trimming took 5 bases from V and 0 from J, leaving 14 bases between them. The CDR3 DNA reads TGTGCCAGCAGCCCCCTAGGGGGGAGCTCCTACAATGAGCAGTTCTTC. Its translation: CASSPLGGSSYNEQFF. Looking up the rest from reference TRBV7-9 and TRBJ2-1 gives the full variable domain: DTGVSQNPRHKITKRGQNVTFRCDPISEHNRLYWYRQTLGQGPEFLTYFQNEAQLEKSRLLSDRFSAERPKGSFSTLEIQRTEQGDSAMYLCASSPLGGSSYNEQFFGPGTRLTVL.

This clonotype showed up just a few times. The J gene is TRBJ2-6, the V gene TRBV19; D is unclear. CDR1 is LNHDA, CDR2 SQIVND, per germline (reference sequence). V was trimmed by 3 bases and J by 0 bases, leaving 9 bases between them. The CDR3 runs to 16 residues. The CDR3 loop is CASSIDIFSGANVLTF. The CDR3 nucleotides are TGTGCCAGTAGTATCGACATATTCTCTGGGGCCAACGTCCTGACTTTC.

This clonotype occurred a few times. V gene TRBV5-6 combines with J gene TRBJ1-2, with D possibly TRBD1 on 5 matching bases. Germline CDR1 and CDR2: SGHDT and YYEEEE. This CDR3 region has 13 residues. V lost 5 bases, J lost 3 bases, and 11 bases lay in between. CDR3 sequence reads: CASRTTVDYGYTF. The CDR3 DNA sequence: TGTGCCAGCAGGACGACAGTTGACTATGGCTACACCTTC.

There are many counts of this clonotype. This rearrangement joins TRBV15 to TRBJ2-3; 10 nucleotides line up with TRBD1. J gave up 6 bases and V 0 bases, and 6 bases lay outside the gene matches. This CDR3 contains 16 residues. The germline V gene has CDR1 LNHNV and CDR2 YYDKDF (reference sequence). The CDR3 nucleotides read TGTGCCACCAGCAGAGAAGGGGACAGGGGTTCGGATACGCAGTATTTT. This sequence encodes CATSREGDRGSDTQYF. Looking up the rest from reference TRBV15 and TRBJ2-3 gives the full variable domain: DAMVIQNPRYQVTQFGKPVTLSCSQTLNHNVMYWYQQKSSQAPKLLFHYYDKDFNNEADTPDNFQSRRPNTSFCFLDIRSPGLGDTAMYLCATSREGDRGSDTQYFGPGTRLTVL.

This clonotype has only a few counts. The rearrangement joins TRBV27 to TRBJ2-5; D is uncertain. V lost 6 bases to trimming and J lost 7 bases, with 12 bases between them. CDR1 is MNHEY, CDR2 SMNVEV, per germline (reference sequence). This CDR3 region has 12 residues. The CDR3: CASRSTAGTQYF. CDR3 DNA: TGTGCCAGCAGATCAACCGCTGGGACCCAGTACTTC.

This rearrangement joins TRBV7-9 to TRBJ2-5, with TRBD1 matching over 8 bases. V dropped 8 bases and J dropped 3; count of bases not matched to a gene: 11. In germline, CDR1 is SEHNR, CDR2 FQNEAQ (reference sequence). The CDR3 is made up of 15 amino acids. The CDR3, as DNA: TGTGCCAGCGTAACCGGGACAGGTGTAAAAGAGACCCAGTACTTC. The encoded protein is CASVTGTGVKETQYF.

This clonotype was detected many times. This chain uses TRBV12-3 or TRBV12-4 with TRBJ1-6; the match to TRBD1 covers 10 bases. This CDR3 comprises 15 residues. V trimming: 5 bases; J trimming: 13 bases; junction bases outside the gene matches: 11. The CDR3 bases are TGTGCCAGCAGTGCCGCGGGGGACAGGGGCTCCCCCCTCCACTTT. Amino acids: CASSAAGDRGSPLHF.

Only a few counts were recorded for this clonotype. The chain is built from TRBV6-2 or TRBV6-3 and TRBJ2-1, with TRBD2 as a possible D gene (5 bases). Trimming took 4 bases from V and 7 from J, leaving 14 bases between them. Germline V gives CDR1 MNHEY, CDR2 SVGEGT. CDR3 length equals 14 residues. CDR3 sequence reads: CASSSILVLNEQFF. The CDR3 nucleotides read TGTGCCAGCAGTTCGATACTAGTTTTGAATGAGCAGTTCTTC.

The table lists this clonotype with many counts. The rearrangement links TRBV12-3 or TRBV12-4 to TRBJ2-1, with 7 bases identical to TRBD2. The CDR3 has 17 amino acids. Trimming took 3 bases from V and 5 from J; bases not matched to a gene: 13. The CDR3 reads CASSLAQPGLPDNEQFF. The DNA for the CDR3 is TGTGCCAGCAGTTTGGCTCAGCCGGGACTACCTGACAATGAGCAGTTCTTC.

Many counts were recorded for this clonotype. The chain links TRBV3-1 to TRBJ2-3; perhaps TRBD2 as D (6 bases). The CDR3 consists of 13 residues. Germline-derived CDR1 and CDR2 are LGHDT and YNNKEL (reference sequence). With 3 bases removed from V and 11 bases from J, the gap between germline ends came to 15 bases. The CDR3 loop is CASSQDPGLVQYF. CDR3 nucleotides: TGTGCCAGCAGCCAGGACCCGGGACTGGTGCAGTATTTT.

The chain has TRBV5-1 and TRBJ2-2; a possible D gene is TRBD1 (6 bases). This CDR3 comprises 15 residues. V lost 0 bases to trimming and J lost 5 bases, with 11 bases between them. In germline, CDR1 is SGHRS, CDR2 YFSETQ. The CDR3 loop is CASSLARGGTGELFF. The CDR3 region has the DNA TGCGCCAGCAGCTTGGCCAGGGGCGGTACCGGGGAGCTGTTTTTT.

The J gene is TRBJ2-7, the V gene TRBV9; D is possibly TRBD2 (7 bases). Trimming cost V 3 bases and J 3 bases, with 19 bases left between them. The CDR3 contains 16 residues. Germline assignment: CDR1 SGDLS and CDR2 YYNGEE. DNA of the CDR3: TGTGCCAGCAGCGGCCTACAGGGAGGGGAAATCTACGAGCAGTACTTC. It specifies CASSGLQGGEIYEQYF.

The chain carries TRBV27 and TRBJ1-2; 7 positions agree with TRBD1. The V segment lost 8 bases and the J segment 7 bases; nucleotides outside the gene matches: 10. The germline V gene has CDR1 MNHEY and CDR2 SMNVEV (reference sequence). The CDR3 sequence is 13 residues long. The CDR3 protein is CASGPGTASGYTF. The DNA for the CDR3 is TGTGCCAGCGGACCCGGGACAGCATCTGGCTACACCTTC.

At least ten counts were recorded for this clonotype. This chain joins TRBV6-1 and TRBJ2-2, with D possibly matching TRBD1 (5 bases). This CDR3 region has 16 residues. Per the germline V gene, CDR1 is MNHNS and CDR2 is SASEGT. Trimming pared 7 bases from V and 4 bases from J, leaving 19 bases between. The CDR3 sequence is CASKAQAGWGTGELFF. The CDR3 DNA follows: TGTGCCAGCAAGGCCCAGGCAGGGTGGGGCACCGGGGAGCTGTTTTTT.